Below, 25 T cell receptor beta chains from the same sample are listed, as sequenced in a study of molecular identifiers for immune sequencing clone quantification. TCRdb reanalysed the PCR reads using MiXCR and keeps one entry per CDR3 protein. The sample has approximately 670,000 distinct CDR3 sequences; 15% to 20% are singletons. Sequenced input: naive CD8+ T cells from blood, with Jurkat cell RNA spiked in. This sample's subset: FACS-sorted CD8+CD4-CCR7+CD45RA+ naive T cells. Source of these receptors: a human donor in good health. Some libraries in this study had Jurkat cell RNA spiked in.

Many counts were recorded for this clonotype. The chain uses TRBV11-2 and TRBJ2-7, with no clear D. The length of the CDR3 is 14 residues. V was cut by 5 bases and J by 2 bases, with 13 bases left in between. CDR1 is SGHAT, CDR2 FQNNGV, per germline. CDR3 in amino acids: CASSPEGTTYEQYF. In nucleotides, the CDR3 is TGTGCCAGCAGCCCCGAAGGCACAACCTACGAGCAGTACTTC.

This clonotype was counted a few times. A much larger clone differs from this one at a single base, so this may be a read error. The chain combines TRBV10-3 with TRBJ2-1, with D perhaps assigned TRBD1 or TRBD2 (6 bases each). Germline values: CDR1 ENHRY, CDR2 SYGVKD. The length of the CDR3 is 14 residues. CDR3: CAISGGSSYNKQFF. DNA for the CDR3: TGTGCCATCAGCGGGGGCAGCTCCTACAATAAGCAGTTCTTC.

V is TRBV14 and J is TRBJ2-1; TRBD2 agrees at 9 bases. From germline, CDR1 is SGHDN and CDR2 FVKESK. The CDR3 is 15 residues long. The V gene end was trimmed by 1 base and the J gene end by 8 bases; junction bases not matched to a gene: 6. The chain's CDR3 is CASSQVAGGPHEQFF. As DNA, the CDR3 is TGTGCCAGCAGCCAAGTGGCGGGGGGGCCTCATGAGCAGTTCTTC.

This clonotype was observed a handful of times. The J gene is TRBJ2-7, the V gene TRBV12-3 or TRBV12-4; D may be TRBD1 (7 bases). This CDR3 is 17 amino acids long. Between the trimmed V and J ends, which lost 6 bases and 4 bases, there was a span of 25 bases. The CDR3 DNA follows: TGTGCCAGCAGACCTCTGTGCCGGGGCGGGGACAGTTACGAGCAGTACTTC. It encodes CASRPLCRGGDSYEQYF.

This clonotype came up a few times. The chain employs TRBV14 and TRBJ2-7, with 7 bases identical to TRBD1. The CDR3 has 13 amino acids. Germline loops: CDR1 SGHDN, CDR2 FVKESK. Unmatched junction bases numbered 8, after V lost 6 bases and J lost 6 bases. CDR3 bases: TGTGCCAGCAGAAGGGACAGCGAAAGCGAGCAGTACTTC. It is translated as CASRRDSESEQYF.

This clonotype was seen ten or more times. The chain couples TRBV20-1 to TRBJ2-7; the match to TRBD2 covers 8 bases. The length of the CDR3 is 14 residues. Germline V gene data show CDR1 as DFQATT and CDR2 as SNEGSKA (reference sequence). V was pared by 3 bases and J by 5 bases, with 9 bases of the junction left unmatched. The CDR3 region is CSASGGARADEQYF. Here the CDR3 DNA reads TGCAGTGCTAGCGGGGGGGCCCGGGCTGACGAGCAGTACTTC.

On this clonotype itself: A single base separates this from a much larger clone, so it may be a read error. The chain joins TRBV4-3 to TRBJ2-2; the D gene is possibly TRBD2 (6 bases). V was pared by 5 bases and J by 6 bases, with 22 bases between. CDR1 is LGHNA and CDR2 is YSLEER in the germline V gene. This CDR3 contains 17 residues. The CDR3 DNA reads TGCGCCAGCAGCGCTAGACCTAGACGGGAGAATCCCGGGGAGCTGTTTTTT. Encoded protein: CASSARPRRENPGELFF.

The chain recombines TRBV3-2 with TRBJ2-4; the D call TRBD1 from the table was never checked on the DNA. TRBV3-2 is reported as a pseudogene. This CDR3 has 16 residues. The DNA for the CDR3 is TGTGCCAGCAGCCAAGAGGGGACGCTAGCCAAAAAAATTCAGTACTTC. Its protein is CASSQEGTLAKKIQYF.

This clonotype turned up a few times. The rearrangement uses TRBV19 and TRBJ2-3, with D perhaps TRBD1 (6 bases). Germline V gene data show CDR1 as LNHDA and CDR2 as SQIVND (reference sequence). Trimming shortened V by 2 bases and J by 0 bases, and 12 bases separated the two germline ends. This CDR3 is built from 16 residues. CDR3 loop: CASSIRGSYSTDTQYF. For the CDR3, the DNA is TGTGCCAGTAGTATAAGGGGGAGTTATAGCACAGATACGCAGTATTTT.

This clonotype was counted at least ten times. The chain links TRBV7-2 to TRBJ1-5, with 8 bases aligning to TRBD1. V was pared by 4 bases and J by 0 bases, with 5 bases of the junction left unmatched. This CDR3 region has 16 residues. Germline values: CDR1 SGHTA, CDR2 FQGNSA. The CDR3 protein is CASSSWTGNSNQPQHF. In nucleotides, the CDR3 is TGTGCCAGCAGCTCTTGGACAGGGAATAGCAATCAGCCCCAGCATTTT. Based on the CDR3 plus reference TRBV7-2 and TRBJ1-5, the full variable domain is GAGVSQSPSNKVTEKGKDVELRCDPISGHTALYWYRQSLGQGLEFLIYFQGNSAPDKSGLPSDRFSAERTGGSVSTLTIQRTQQEDSAVYLCASSSWTGNSNQPQHFGDGTRLSIL.

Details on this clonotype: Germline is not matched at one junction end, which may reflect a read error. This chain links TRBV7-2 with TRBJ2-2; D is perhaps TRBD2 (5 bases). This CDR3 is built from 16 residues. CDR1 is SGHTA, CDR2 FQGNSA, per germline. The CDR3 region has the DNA TGTGCCGGCAGCTTCTGGGCCGGGAATGGCGCCGGGGAGCTGTTTTTT. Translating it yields CAGSFWAGNGAGELFF.

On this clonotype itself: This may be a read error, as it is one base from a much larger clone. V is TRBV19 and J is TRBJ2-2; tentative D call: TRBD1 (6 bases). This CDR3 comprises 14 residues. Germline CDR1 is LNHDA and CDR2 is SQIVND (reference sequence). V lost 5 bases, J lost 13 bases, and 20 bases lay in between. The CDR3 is CASSPSLWGRGLFF. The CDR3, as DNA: TGTGCCAGTAGTCCTAGCTTGTGGGGCAGGGGGCTGTTTTTT.

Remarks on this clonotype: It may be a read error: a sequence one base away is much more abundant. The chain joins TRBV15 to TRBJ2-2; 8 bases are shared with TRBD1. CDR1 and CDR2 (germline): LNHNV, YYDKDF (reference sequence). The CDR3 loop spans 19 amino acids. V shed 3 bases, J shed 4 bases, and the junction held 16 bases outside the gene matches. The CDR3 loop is CATSRAPGQASMGTGELFF. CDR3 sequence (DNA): TGTGCCACCAGCAGGGCACCGGGACAGGCGTCGATGGGCACCGGGGAGCTGTTTTTT. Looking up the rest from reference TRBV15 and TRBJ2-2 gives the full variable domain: DAMVIQNPRYQVTQFGKPVTLSCSQTLNHNVMYWYQQKSSQAPKLLFHYYDKDFNNEADTPDNFQSRRPNTSFCFLDIRSPGLGDTAMYLCATSRAPGQASMGTGELFFGEGSRLTVL.

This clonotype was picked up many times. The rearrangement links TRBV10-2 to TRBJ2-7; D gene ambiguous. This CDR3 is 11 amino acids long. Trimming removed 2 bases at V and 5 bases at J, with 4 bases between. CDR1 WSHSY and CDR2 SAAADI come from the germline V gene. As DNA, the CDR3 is TGCGCCAGCAGTGAGGGGGACGAGCAGTACTTC. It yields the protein CASSEGDEQYF.

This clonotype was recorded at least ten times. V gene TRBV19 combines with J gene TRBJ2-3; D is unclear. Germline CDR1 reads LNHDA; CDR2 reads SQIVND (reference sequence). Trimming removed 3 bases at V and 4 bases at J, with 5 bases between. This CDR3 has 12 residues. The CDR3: CASSIQADTQYF. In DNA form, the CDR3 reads TGTGCCAGTAGTATTCAGGCAGATACGCAGTATTTT. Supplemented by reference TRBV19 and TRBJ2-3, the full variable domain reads DGGITQSPKYLFRKEGQNVTLSCEQNLNHDAMYWYRQDPGQGLRLIYYSQIVNDFQKGDIAEGYSVSREKKESFPLTVTSAQKNPTAFYLCASSIQADTQYFGPGTRLTVL.

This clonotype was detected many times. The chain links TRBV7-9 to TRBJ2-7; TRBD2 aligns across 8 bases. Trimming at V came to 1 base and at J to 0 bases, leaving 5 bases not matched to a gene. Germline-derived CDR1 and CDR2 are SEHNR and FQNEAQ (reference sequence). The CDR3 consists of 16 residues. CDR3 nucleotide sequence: TGTGCCAGCAGCTTAGGTAGCGGGGCAAGCTCCTACGAGCAGTACTTC. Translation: CASSLGSGASSYEQYF. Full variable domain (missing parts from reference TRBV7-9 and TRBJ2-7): DTGVSQNPRHKITKRGQNVTFRCDPISEHNRLYWYRQTLGQGPEFLTYFQNEAQLEKSRLLSDRFSAERPKGSFSTLEIQRTEQGDSAMYLCASSLGSGASSYEQYFGPGTRLTVT.

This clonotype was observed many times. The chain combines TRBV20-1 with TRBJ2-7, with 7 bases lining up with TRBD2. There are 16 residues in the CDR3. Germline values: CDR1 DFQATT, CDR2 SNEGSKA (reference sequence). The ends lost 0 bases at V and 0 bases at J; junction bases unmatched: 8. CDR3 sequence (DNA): TGCAGTGCTAGAGATGATGAAGCGGGGAGCTCCTACGAGCAGTACTTC. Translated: CSARDDEAGSSYEQYF.

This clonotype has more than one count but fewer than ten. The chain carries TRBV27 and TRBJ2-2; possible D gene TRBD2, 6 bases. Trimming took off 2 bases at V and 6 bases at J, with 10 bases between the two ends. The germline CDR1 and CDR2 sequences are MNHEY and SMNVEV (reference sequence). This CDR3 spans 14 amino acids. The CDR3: CASSLGGEAGELFF. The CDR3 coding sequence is TGTGCCAGCAGTTTAGGAGGGGAGGCCGGGGAGCTGTTTTTT.

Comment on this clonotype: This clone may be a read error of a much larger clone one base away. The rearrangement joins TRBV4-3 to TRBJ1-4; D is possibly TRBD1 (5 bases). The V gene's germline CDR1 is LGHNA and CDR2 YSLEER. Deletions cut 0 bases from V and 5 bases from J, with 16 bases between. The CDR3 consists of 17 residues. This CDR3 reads CASSQDSAGQTNEKLFF. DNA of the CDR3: TGCGCCAGCAGCCAAGATTCGGCAGGGCAGACGAATGAAAAACTGTTTTTT.

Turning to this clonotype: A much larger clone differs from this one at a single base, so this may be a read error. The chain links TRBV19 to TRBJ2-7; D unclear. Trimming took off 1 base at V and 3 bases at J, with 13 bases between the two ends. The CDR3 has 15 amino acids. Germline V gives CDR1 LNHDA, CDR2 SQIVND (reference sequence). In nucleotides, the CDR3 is TGTGCCAGTAGTATAGTTCAGAGTGGTGACTACGAGCAGTACTTC. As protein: CASSIVQSGDYEQYF.

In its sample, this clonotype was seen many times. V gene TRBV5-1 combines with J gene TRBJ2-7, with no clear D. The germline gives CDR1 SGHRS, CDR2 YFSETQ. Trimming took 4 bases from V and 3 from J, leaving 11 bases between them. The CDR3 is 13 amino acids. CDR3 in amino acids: CASSLHTGYEQYF. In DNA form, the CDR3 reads TGCGCCAGCAGCCTTCACACGGGCTACGAGCAGTACTTC.

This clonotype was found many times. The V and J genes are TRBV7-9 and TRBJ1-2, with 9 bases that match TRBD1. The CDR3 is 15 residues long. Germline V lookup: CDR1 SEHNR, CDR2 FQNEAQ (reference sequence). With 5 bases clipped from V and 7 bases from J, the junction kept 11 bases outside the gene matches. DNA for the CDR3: TGTGCCAGCAGCCTTACAGGGGGCGCTAAAACTGGCTACACCTTC. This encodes CASSLTGGAKTGYTF.

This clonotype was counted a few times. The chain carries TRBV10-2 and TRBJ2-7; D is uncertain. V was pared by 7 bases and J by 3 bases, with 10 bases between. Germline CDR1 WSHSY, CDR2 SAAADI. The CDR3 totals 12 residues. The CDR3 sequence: CASTRAGYEQYF. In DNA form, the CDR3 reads TGCGCCAGCACTAGGGCAGGCTACGAGCAGTACTTC.

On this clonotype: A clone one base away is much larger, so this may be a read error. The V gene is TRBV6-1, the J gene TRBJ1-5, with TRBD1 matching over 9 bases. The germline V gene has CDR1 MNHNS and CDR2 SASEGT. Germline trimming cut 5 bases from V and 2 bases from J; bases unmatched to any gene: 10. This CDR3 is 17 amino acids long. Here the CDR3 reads CASSITDRGGGNQPQHF. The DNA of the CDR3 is TGTGCCAGCAGTATAACGGACAGGGGAGGAGGCAATCAGCCCCAGCATTTT.

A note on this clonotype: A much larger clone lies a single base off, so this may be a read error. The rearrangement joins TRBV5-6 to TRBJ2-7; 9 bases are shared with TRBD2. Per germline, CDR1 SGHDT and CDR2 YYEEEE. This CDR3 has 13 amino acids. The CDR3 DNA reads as TGTGCCAGCAGCTTGTGGGCGGGAGGGGAGCAGTGCTTC. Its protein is CASSLWAGGEQCF.